This TCR beta chain is drawn from a study of TIL therapy for anti-PD-1-resistant metastatic lung cancer. About the research overall: Progressing patients received lymphodepletion, expanded TIL infusion and IL-2.

Only one count was recorded for this clone. The libraries were made with immunoSEQ v3. Using immunoSEQ multiplex PCR, the repertoire was profiled, and TCRdb retains in-frame clones only, with some absent. Altogether about 57,000 clones are present, roughly 85% being singletons, with the ten largest covering 4.8%. Time point defined: pre-treatment sample, taken before nivolumab and TIL therapy. The sample here was blood, taken at baseline. The sequence derives from a woman aged 25-80 years with non-small cell lung cancer.

The CDR3 sequence: CASSEEVDNEQFF. In DNA, the CDR3 is TGTGCCAGCAGTGAAGAGGTCGACAATGAGCAGTTCTTC. The chain employs TRBV2 and TRBJ2-1; no definite D call. Per the germline V gene, CDR1 is SNHLY and CDR2 is FYNNEI. Trimming stripped 1 base from V and 5 bases from J, with 6 bases between. This CDR3 spans 13 amino acids. Together with reference TRBV2 and TRBJ2-1, the CDR3 gives the full variable domain: EPEVTQTPSHQVTQMGQEVILRCVPISNHLYFYWYRQILGQKVEFLVSFYNNEISEKSEIFDDQFSVERPDGSNFTLKIRSTKLEDSAMYFCASSEEVDNEQFFGPGTRLTVL.